These T cell receptor beta chains were read from a single sample in a study of T cell responses to AZD1222 COVID-19 vaccine. Clones were read by immunoSEQ multiplex PCR, and TCRdb kept only the in-frame ones, dropping some. Of about 110,000 clones in the sample, roughly 90% were seen once. This specimen consisted of peripheral blood, obtained 28 days after the second AZD1222 dose. The receptor source for this set is an adult who received the AZD1222 COVID-19 vaccine. Both conserved end residues are trimmed from each CDR3.

TRBV9	TRBJ2-1	ASSEGTDYPRNEQF
TRBV2	TRBJ1-5	ASSQTGSNQPQH
TRBV19	TRBJ1-1	ASSIDPATEAF
TRBV6-4	TRBJ2-2	ASSRDTNTGELF
TRBV6-6	TRBJ2-1	ASLAGLSSYNEQF
TRBV5-1	TRBJ2-1	ASSLDGARGDEQF
TRBV29-1	TRBJ2-5	SVHPQAGVLETQY
TRBV10-3	TRBJ1-1	AISGSGTNTEAF
TRBV4-3	TRBJ1-2	ASSLGRGDGYT
TRBV7-2	TRBJ2-7	ASSSLGPSYEQY
TRBV19	TRBJ1-2	ASSAPSDSLYGYT
TRBV20-1	TRBJ2-1	SASRELNEQF
TRBV6-4	TRBJ2-2	ASSDGRGELF
TRBV5-1	TRBJ2-3	ASSLAQGVSDTQY
TRBV19	TRBJ1-2	ASRGQGTFPFDYGYT
TRBV29-1	TRBJ1-1	SVAGLVGLVTEAF
TRBV30	TRBJ1-2	AWSSPFDYT
TRBV4-3	TRBJ1-1	ASSQHPRGHTEAF
TRBV28	TRBJ1-2	ASSPTGGGGGYT
TRBV6-2/TRBV6-3	TRBJ1-2	ASSRPDRVHGYT
TRBV19	TRBJ2-1	ASSIGDRYNNEQF
TRBV6-5	TRBJ1-1	ASRIYSMNTEAF
TRBV16	TRBJ2-2	ASSQIQGFAGELF
TRBV5-1	TRBJ2-1	ASSSGAGSYNEQF
TRBV11-2	TRBJ2-1	ASGELAGVSYNEQF
TRBV19	TRBJ1-5	ASSIQIGNQPQH
TRBV6-2/TRBV6-3	TRBJ1-4	ASSPGGGGDEKLF
TRBV7-3	TRBJ1-1	ASSLTGTGNTEAF
TRBV28	TRBJ1-3	ASSLMGGRSGNTIY
TRBV15	TRBJ1-3	ATSRSTGGGQRGNTIY
TRBV9	TRBJ1-3	ASSVGGRGGNTIY
TRBV5-1	TRBJ1-4	ASRSQGLNEKLF
TRBV14	TRBJ2-5	ASSQAWRGQQETQY
TRBV6-2/TRBV6-3	TRBJ1-1	ASSTALIEAF
TRBV19	TRBJ2-1	ASSTRHTSSYNEQF
TRBV7-9	TRBJ1-1	ASSLGGGTEAF
TRBV19	TRBJ2-7	ASSRDGQGSYEQY
TRBV4-2	TRBJ2-1	ASSQDSGQYNEQF
TRBV7-9	TRBJ2-1	ASSLAQGQGYNEQF
TRBV3-1/TRBV3-2	TRBJ2-1	ASSQDQVINEQF
TRBV2	TRBJ2-7	ASSPSYTGDWSYEQY
TRBV5-1	TRBJ2-2	ASSLERSGTGELF
TRBV5-4	TRBJ2-7	ASSLGGGSSYEQY
TRBV15	TRBJ1-1	ATSRDQGWKMNTEAF
TRBV6-4	TRBJ2-3	AGGTSGKDTQY
TRBV6-5	TRBJ2-1	ASSFSSGGAYNEQF
TRBV7-3	TRBJ2-6	ASSFEAGAGTGANVLT
TRBV30	TRBJ1-6	AWGAEHNSPLH
TRBV7-2	TRBJ1-1	ASSLARGRGTEAF
TRBV5-1	TRBJ1-2	ASSLTVQDYGYT
TRBV4-3	TRBJ2-3	ASSQDGSLRGLKTQY
TRBV6-1	TRBJ1-3	ASSELGTGNTIY
TRBV12-5	TRBJ2-2	ASGSSGGSNTGELF
TRBV6-5	TRBJ2-7	ASTGNAFDYEQY